This TCR beta chain was observed in a study of cytomegalovirus exposure and HLA in healthy donors. Study-wide findings and caveats: Later analysis revealed greater clonal expansion in HLA-associated TCR beta chains than in equally common others. Beyond CMV serostatus, there was no information to go on about immune exposure.

PCR amplification relied on 60 Vbeta primers (plus 13 Jbeta primers). Produced via immunoSEQ multiplex PCR; TCRdb's table is partial and in-frame only. The sample comprises under 250,000 clones, 70% to 80% of which are singletons, and 3.5% to 4% rests with the top ten. Whereas donors were nominally healthy upon sampling, unrecorded immune exposures were probable. In regard to this clone: Its cognate antigen is unknown.

V gave up 0 bases and J gave up 1 base, with 7 bases separating them. Germline CDR1 reads SGHKS; CDR2 reads YYEKEE (reference sequence). The CDR3 runs 14 residues. The sequenced sample consisted of PBMCs. The sequence came from a male donor in good health and CMV-seronegative. V usage is TRBV5-5 and J usage is TRBJ1-1; D gene uncertain. For the CDR3, the DNA is TGTGCCAGCAGCTTGGCGCGGCAGAACACTGAAGCTTTCTTT. It encodes CASSLARQNTEAFF.